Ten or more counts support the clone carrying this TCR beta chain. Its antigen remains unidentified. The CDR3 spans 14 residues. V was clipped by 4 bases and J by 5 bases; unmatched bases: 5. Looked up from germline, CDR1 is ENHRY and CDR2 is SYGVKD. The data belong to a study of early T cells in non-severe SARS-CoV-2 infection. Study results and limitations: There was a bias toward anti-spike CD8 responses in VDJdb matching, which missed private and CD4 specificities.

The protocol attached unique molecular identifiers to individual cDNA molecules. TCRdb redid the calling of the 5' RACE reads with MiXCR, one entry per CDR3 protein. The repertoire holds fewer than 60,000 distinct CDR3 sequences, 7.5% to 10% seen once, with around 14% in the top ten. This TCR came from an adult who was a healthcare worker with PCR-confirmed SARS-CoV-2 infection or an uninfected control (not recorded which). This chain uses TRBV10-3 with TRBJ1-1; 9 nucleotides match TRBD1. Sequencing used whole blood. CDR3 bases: TGTGCCATCAGTGCCGGGACAGGGAGTACTGAAGCTTTCTTT. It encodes CAISAGTGSTEAFF.